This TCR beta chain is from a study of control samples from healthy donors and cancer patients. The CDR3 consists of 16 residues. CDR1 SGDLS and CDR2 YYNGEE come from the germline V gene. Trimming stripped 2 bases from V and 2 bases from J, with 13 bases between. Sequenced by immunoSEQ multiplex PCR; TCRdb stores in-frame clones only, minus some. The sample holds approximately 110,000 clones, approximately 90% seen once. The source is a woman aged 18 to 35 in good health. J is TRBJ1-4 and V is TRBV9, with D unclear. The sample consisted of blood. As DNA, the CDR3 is TGTGCCAGCAGCGTCGGCGGAGGGAATACTAATGAAAAACTGTTTTTT. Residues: CASSVGGGNTNEKLFF.